This T cell receptor beta chain was recorded in a study of beta chain features in type 1 diabetes. Study results and caveats: No resolution was reached here on whether HLA type influences TCRB rearrangement. When Type 1 diabetes patients were examined, their TCRB CDR3s proved moderately but significantly shorter in all four CD4+ subsets. The cDNA sequencing approach could over-represent high-TCR-expressing cells.

This clone was seen a few times. Its antigen is undetermined. cDNA synthesis used the whole RNA isolate, giving expressed TCRB sequences. The average output of naive, central memory and regulatory T cell samples was approximately 3.6 million reads. Clones were sequenced by immunoSEQ multiplex PCR, and TCRdb holds only the in-frame ones, with some missing. The data hold hundreds of thousands of clones, with 9.3% observed a single time. The V end lost 5 bases, the J end lost 0 bases, and 10 bases lay between the germline ends. CDR1 and CDR2 from the germline V gene are SQVTM and ANQGSEA. The CDR3 contains 13 residues.

Material for sequencing was central memory CD4+ T cells from blood. The V call is TRBV29-1, the J call TRBJ1-1, with a tentative D call TRBD1 (6 bases). This receptor was identified in a man aged 30 to 45 with type 1 diabetes. CDR3 sequence: CSVTYRVNTEAFF. CDR3 coding DNA: TGCAGCGTTACCTACAGGGTGAACACTGAAGCTTTCTTT.